This T cell receptor (beta chain) was sequenced during a study of identical twins. This clonotype appeared many times. TCRdb ran MiXCR on the 5' RACE reads and lists one entry per CDR3 protein. Of about 330,000 distinct CDR3 sequences listed, roughly 12% were seen once; the top ten hold just over 7%. Trimming removed 0 bases from V and 2 bases from J, with 8 bases in between. The V gene's germline CDR1 is DFQATT and CDR2 SNEGSKA (reference sequence). The CDR3 spans 13 residues. This sample was also put to use in a study of yellow fever vaccine responses in identical twins.

This TCR was sampled from a woman under 30 in good health. The chain is built from TRBV20-1 and TRBJ2-7; D gene ambiguous. The source material was CD8+ T cells sorted from blood. The CDR3 sequence is CSARDLQTYEQYF. The CDR3 region has the DNA TGCAGTGCTAGAGACCTGCAGACCTACGAGCAGTACTTC.